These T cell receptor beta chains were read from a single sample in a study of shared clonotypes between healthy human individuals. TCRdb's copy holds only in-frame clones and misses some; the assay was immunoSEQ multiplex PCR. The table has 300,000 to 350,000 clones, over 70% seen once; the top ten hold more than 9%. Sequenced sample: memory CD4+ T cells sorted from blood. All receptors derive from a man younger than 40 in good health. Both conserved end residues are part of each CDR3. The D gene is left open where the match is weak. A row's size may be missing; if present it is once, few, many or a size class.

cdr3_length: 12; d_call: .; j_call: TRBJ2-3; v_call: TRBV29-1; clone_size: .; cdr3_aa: CSVSVGSDTQYF; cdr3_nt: TGCAGCGTCTCCGTCGGATCAGATACGCAGTATTTT
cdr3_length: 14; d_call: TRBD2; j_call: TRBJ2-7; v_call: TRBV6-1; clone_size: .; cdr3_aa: CASNLAGGPYEQYF; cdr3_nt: TGTGCCAGCAACCTAGCGGGAGGGCCGTACGAGCAGTACTTC
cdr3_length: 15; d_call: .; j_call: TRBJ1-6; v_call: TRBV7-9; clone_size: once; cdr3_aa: CASSRLPGADSPLHF; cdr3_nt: TGTGCCAGCAGCCGACTACCCGGGGCCGATTCACCCCTCCACTTT
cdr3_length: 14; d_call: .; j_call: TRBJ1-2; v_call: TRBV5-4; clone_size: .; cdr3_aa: CASSLVTGPYGYTF; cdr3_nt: TGTGCCAGCAGCTTGGTCACAGGACCTTATGGCTACACCTTC
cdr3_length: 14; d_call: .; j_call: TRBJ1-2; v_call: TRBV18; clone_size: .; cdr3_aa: CASSLNRESYGYTF; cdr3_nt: TGTGCCAGCTCACTTAACAGGGAGAGTTATGGCTACACCTTC
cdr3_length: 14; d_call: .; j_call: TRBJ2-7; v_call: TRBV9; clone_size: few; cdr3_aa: CASSVGGDPLEQYF; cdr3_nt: TGTGCCAGCAGCGTCGGTGGGGATCCTCTCGAGCAGTACTTC
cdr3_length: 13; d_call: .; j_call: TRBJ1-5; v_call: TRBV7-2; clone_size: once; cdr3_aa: CASSYSGREPQHF; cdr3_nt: TGTGCCAGCAGCTACTCCGGGAGAGAGCCCCAGCATTTT
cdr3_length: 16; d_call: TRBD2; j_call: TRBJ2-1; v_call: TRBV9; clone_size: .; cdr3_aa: CASSVGTGTKNNEQFF; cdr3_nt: TGTGCCAGCAGCGTAGGAACCGGGACTAAGAACAATGAGCAGTTCTTC
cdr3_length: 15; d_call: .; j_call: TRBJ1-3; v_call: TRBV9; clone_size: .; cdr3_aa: CASSVGWTPGNTIYF; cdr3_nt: TGTGCCAGCAGCGTAGGTTGGACGCCTGGAAACACCATATATTTT
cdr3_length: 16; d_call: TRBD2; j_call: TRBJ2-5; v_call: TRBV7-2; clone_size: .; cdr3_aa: CASSPGLAGPQETQYF; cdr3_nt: TGTGCCAGCAGCCCAGGACTAGCGGGACCCCAAGAGACCCAGTACTTC
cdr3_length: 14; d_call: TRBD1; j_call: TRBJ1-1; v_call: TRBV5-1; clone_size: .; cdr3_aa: CASSPDRDTTEAFF; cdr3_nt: TGCGCCAGCAGCCCGGACAGGGATACCACTGAAGCTTTCTTT
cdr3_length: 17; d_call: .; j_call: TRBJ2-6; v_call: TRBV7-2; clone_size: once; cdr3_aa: CASSLANTAGRANVLTF; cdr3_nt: TGTGCCAGCAGCTTAGCCAACACGGCCGGGAGGGCCAACGTCCTGACTTTC
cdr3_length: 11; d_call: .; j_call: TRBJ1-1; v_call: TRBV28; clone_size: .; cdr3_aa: CASSDASEAFF; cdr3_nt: TGTGCCAGCAGTGACGCGTCCGAAGCTTTCTTT
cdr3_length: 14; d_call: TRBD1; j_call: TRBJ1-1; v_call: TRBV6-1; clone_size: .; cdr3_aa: CASTPGGSNTEAFF; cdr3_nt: TGTGCCAGCACTCCAGGGGGCTCGAACACTGAAGCTTTCTTT
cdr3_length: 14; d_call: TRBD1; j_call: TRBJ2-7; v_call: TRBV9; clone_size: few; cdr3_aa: CASSTSDRGYEQYF; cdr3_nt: TGTGCCAGCAGCACCTCGGACAGGGGTTACGAGCAGTACTTC
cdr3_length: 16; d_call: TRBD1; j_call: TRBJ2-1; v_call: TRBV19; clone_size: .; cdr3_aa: CASSTDRGAAYNEQFF; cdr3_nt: TGTGCCAGTAGTACGGACAGGGGGGCGGCCTACAATGAGCAGTTCTTC
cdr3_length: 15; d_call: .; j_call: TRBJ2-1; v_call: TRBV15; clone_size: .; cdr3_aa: CATSRDVASYNEQFF; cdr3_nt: TGTGCCACCAGCAGAGATGTAGCGTCCTACAATGAGCAGTTCTTC
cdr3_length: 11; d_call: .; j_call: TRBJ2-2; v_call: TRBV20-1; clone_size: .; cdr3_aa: CSAIRTGELFF; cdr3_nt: TGCAGTGCTATTCGTACCGGGGAGCTGTTTTTT
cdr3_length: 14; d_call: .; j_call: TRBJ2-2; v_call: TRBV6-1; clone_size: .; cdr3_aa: CASSEARVYGELFF; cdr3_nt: TGTGCCAGCAGTGAAGCCAGGGTTTACGGGGAGCTGTTTTTT
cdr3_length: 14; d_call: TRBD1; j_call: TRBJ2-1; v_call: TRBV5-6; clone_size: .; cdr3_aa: CASSMRGLYNEQFF; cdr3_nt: TGTGCCAGCAGCATGAGGGGGCTCTACAATGAGCAGTTCTTC
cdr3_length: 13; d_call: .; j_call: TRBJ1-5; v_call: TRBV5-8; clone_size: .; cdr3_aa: CASSLDLDQPQHF; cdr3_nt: TGTGCCAGCAGCCTGGACCTTGATCAGCCCCAGCATTTT
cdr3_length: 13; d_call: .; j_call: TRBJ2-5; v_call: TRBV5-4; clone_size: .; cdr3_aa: CASSLGDQETQYF; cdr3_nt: TGTGCCAGCAGCTTGGGGGACCAAGAGACCCAGTACTTC
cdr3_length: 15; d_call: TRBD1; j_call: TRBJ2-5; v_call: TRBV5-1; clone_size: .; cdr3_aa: CASSLAGTGEETQYF; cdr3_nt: TGCGCCAGCAGCTTGGCCGGGACAGGGGAAGAGACCCAGTACTTC
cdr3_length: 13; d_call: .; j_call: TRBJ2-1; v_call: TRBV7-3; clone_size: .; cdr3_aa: CASSYHQGGEQFF; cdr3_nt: TGTGCCAGCAGCTACCACCAAGGCGGTGAGCAGTTCTTC
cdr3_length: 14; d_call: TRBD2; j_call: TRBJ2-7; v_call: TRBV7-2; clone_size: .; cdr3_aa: CASSPSGGPYEQYF; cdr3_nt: TGTGCCAGCAGCCCTAGCGGGGGGCCCTACGAGCAGTACTTC
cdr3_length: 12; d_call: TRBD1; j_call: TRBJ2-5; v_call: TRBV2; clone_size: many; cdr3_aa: CASSSSGTGLYF; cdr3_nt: TGTGCCAGCAGTTCTTCCGGGACAGGGTTGTACTTC
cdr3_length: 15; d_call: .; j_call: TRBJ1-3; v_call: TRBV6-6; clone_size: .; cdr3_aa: CASSYEGLAGNTIYF; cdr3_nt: TGTGCCAGCAGTTACGAGGGCCTAGCAGGAAACACCATATATTTT
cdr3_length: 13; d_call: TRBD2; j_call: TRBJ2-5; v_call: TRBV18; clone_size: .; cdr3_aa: CASSPVGGETQYF; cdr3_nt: TGTGCCAGCTCACCCGTGGGAGGGGAGACCCAGTACTTC
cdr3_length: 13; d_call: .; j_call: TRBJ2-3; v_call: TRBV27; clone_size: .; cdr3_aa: CASSFGGTDTQYF; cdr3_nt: TGTGCCAGCAGTTTTGGAGGGACAGATACGCAGTATTTT
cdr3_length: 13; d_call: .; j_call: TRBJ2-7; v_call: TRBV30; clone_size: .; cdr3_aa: CAWEGDRSYEQYF; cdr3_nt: TGTGCCTGGGAAGGGGATCGGTCCTACGAGCAGTACTTC
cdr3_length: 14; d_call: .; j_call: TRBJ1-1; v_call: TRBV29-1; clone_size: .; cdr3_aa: CSVEAPLEEGKAFF; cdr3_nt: TGCAGCGTTGAAGCCCCGTTGGAGGAGGGAAAAGCTTTCTTT
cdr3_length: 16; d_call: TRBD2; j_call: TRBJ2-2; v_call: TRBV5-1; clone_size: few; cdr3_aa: CASSLTLAGGTGELFF; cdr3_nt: TGCGCCAGCAGCTTGACCCTAGCGGGAGGCACCGGGGAGCTGTTTTTT
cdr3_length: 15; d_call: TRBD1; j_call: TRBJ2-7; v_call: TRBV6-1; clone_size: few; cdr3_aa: CASRAKPGQVIEQYF; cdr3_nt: TGTGCCAGCAGAGCCAAACCGGGACAGGTAATCGAGCAGTACTTC
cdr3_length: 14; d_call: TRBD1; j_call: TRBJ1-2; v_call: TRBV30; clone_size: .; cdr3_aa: CAWRGPGTGSVYTF; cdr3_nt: TGTGCCTGGAGGGGTCCCGGGACAGGAAGTGTCTACACCTTC
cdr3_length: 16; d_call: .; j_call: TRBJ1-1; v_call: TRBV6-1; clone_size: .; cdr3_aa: CASSVGSFVTGSEAFF; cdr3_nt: TGTGCCAGCAGTGTTGGGTCATTTGTCACAGGCAGTGAAGCTTTCTTT
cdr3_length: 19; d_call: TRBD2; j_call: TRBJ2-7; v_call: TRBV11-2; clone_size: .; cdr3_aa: CASSPTLGLAGVSRYEQYF; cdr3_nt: TGTGCCAGCAGCCCAACCCTGGGACTAGCGGGAGTTAGTCGCTACGAGCAGTACTTC
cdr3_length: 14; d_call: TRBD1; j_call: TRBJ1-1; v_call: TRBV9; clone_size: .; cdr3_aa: CASSIGQANTEAFF; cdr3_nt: TGTGCCAGCAGCATCGGACAGGCCAACACTGAAGCTTTCTTT
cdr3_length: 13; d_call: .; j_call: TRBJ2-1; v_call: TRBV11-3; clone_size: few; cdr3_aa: CASSLESRNEQFF; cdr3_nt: TGTGCCAGCAGCTTAGAGAGTCGCAATGAGCAGTTCTTC
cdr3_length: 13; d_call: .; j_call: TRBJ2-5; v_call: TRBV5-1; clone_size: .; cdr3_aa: CASSLQERETQYF; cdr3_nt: TGCGCCAGCAGCTTACAGGAACGAGAGACCCAGTACTTC
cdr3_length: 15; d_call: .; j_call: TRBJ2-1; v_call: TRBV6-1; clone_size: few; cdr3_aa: CASSGSGSKNNEQFF; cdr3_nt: TGTGCCAGCAGTGGCAGTGGGTCGAAAAACAATGAGCAGTTCTTC
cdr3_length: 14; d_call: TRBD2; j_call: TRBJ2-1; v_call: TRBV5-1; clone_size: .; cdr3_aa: CASSPGTIYNEQFF; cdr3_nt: TGCGCCAGCAGCCCGGGGACTATCTACAATGAGCAGTTCTTC
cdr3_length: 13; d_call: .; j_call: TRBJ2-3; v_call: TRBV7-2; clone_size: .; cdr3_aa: CASTRASTDTQYF; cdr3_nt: TGTGCCAGCACTAGGGCCTCGACAGATACGCAGTATTTT
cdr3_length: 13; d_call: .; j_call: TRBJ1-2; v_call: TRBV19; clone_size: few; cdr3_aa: CASSLSDRSGYTF; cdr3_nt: TGTGCCAGTAGTTTATCGGATCGTAGTGGCTACACCTTC
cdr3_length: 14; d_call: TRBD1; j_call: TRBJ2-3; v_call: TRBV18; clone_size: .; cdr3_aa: CASSGRQGAGTQYF; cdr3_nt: TGTGCCAGCTCAGGTCGACAGGGGGCCGGTACGCAGTATTTT
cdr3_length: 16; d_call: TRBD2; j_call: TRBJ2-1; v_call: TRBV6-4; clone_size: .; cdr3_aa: CASSENSGLSYNEQFF; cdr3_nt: TGTGCCAGCAGTGAAAATAGCGGGCTCTCCTACAATGAGCAGTTCTTC
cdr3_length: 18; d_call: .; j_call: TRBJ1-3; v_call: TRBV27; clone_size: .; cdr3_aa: CASSLGVQGIPSGNTIYF; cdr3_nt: TGTGCCAGCAGTTTAGGTGTCCAGGGAATACCCTCCGGAAACACCATATATTTT
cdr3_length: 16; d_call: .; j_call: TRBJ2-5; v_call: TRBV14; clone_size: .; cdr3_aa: CASSQDNFGGLETQYF; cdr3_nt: TGTGCCAGCAGCCAAGATAATTTTGGGGGTCTGGAGACCCAGTACTTC
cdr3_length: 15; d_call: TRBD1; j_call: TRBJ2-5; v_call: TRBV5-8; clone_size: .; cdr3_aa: CASTIRQGAGETQYF; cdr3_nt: TGTGCCAGCACTATAAGACAGGGAGCTGGTGAGACCCAGTACTTC
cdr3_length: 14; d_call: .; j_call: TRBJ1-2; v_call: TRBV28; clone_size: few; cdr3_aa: CASSTFPLSDGYTF; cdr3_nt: TGTGCCAGCAGCACCTTTCCCCTGTCGGATGGCTACACCTTC
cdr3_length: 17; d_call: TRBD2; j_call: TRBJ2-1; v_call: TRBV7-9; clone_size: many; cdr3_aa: CASSPPMREGPYNEQFF; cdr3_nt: TGTGCCAGCAGCCCGCCTATGCGGGAGGGCCCTTACAATGAGCAGTTCTTC
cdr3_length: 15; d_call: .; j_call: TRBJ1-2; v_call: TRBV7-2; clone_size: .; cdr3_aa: CASSLGPSGGDSYTF; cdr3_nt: TGTGCCAGCAGCCTGGGGCCCAGCGGAGGGGACAGCTACACCTTC
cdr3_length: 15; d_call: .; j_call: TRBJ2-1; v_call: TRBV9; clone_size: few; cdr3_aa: CASSVRSSSYNEQFF; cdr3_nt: TGTGCCAGCAGCGTTAGGTCAAGCTCCTACAATGAGCAGTTCTTC
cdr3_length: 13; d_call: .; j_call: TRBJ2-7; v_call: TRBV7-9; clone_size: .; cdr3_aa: CATPVEGIGEQYF; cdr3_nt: TGTGCCACCCCCGTGGAGGGAATTGGTGAGCAGTACTTC
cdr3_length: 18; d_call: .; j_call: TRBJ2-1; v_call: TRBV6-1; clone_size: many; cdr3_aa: CASSEARGFAGSDNEQFF; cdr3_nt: TGTGCCAGCAGTGAAGCCCGTGGGTTCGCAGGGAGTGACAATGAGCAGTTCTTC
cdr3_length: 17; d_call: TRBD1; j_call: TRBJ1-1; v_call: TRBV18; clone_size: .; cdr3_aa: CASSSRAGGVVNTEAFF; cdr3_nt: TGTGCCAGCTCTTCCAGGGCAGGGGGCGTGGTGAACACTGAAGCTTTCTTT
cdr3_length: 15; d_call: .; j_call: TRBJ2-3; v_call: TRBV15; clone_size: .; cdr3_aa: CATSIGGPSTDTQYF; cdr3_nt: TGTGCCACCAGCATTGGCGGGCCTAGCACAGATACGCAGTATTTT
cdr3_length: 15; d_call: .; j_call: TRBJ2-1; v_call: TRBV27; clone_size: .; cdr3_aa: CASSPSRLSYNEQFF; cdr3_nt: TGTGCCAGCAGTCCTTCGCGGCTGTCCTACAATGAGCAGTTCTTC
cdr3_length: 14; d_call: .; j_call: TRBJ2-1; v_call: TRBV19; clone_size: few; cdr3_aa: CASSIGGISNEQFF; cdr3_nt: TGTGCCAGTAGTATTGGGGGGATCAGCAATGAGCAGTTCTTC
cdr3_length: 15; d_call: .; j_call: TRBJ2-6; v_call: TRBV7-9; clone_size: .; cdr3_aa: CAIPGRGSGANVLTF; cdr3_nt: TGTGCCATCCCAGGGCGGGGCTCTGGGGCCAACGTCCTGACTTTC